This T cell receptor (beta chain) comes out of a study of T-cell reconstitution after alpha-beta-depleted transplantation in children. With 4 bases removed from V and 5 bases from J, the gap between germline ends came to 15 bases. The germline V gene encodes CDR1 DFQATT and CDR2 SNEGSKA (reference sequence). This CDR3 is 13 amino acids long. Unique molecular identifiers were incorporated during preparation of the TCRbeta library. TCRdb processed the PCR reads anew with MiXCR; each CDR3 protein has one entry. The data hold hundreds of thousands of distinct CDR3 sequences, with around a sixth observed a single time. As for this clonotype: A much larger clone differs by one base, so this may be a read error.

Sequenced here: PBMCs from the stem cell graft donor, sampled from the stem cell graft. This sequence was found in a human donor who donated a stem cell graft to a child with acute myeloid leukemia. The rearrangement uses TRBV20-1 and TRBJ2-7; D is ambiguous. The CDR3: CSAKSLIAHEQYF. The CDR3 region has the DNA TGCAGTGCTAAGAGTTTGATAGCTCACGAGCAGTACTTC.